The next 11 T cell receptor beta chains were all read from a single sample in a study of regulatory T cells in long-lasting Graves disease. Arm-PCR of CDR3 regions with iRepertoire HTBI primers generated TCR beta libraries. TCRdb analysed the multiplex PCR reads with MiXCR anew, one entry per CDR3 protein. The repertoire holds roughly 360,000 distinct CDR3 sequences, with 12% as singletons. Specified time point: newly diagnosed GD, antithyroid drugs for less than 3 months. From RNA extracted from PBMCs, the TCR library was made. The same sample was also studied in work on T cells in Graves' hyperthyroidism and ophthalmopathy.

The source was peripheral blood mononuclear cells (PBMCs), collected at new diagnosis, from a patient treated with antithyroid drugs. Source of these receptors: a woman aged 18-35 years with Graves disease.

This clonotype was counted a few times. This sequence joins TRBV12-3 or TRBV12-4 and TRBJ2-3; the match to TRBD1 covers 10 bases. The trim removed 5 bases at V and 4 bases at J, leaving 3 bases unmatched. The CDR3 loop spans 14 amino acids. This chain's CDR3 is CASSRGQGADTQYF. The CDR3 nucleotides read TGTGCCAGCAGTCGCGGACAGGGGGCAGATACGCAGTATTTT.

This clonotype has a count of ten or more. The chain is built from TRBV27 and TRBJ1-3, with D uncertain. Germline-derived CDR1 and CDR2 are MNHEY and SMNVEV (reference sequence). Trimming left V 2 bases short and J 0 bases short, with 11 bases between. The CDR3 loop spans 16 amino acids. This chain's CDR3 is CASSLGPSHSGNTIYF. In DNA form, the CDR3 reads TGTGCCAGCAGTTTAGGCCCAAGTCACTCTGGAAACACCATATATTTT.

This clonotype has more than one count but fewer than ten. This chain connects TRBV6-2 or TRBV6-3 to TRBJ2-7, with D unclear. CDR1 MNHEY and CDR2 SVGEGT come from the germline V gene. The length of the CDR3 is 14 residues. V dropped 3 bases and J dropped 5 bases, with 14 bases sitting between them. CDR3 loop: CASSYHLGPNEQYF. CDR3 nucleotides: TGTGCCAGCAGTTATCACCTAGGACCCAACGAGCAGTACTTC.

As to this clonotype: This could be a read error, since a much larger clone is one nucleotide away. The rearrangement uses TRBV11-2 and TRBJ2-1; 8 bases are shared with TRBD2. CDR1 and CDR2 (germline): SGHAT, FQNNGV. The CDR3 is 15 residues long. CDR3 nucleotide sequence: TGTGCCAGCAGCCCGGGACTAGGAGAAAACAATGAGCGGTTCTTC. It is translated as CASSPGLGENNERFF.

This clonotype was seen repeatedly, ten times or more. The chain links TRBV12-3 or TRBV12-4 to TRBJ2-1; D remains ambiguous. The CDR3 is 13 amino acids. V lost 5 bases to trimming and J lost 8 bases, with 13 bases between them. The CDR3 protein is CASSPSTGHEQFF. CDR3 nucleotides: TGTGCCAGCAGTCCCAGTACCGGACATGAGCAGTTCTTC.

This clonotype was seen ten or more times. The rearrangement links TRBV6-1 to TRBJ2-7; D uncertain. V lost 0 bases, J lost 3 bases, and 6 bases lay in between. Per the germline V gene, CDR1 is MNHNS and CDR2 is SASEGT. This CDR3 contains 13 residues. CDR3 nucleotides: TGTGCCAGCAGTGAAGCAGGGTTCTACGAGCAGTACGTC. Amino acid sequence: CASSEAGFYEQYV.

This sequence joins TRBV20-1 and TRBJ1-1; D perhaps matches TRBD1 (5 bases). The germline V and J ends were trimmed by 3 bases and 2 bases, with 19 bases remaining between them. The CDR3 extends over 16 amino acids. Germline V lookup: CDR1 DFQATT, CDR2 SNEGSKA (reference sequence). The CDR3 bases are TGCAGTGCTAGGCCGGGACCCGTAATTATCAACACTGAAGCTTTCTTT. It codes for CSARPGPVIINTEAFF.

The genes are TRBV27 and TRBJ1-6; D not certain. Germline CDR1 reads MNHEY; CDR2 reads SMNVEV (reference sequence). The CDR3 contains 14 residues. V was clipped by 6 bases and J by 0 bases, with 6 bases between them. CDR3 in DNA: TGTGCCAGCAGCTACCTCTCCTATAATTCACCCCTCCACTTT. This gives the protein CASSYLSYNSPLHF.

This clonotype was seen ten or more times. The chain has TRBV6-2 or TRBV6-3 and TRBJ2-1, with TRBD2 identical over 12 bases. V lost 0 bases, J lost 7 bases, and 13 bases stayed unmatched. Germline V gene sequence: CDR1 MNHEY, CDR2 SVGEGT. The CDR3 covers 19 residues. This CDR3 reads CASSYSGSPTSGSLNEQFF. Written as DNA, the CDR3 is TGTGCCAGCAGTTACTCGGGGTCACCGACTAGCGGGAGTTTGAATGAGCAGTTCTTC.

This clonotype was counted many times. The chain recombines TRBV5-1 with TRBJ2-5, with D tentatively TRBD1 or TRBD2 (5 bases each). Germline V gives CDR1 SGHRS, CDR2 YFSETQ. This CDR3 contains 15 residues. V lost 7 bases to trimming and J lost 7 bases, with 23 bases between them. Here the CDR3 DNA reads TGCGCCAGCTCCGGGGCGGCGAGCGTGAGGGGGACCCAGTACTTC. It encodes CASSGAASVRGTQYF.

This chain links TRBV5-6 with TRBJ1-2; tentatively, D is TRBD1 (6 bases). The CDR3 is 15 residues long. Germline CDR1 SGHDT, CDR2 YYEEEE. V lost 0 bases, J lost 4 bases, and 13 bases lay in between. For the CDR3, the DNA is TGTGCCAGCAGCTTGGTAACAGGGCTGGGCTATGGCTACACCTTC. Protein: CASSLVTGLGYGYTF.